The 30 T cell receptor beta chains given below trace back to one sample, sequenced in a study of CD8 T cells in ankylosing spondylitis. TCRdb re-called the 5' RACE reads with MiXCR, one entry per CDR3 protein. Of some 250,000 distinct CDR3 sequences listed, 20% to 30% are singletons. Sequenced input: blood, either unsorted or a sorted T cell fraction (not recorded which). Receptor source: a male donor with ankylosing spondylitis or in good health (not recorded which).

The chain's CDR3 is CSARLGQGGQPQHF. CDR3 in DNA: TGCAGTGCTCGCCTTGGGCAGGGAGGGCAGCCCCAGCATTTT. The V gene is TRBV20-1, the J gene TRBJ1-5; maybe TRBD1 (5 bases). Trimming took 5 bases from V and 7 from J, leaving 18 bases between them. This CDR3 comprises 14 residues. The germline V gene has CDR1 DFQATT and CDR2 SNEGSKA (reference sequence).

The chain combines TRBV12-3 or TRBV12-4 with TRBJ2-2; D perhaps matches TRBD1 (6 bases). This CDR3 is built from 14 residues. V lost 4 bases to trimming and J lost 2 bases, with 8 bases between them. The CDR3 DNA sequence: TGTGCCAGCAGTTCACAGGGAAACACCGGGGAGCTGTTTTTT. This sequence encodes CASSSQGNTGELFF.

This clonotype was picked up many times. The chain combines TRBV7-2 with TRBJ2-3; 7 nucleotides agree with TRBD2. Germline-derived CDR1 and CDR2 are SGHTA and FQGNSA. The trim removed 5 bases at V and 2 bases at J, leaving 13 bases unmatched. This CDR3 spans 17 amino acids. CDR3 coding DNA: TGTGCCAGCAGCCACGACCGGTCCCGGGGGGACACAGATACGCAGTATTTT. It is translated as CASSHDRSRGDTDTQYF.

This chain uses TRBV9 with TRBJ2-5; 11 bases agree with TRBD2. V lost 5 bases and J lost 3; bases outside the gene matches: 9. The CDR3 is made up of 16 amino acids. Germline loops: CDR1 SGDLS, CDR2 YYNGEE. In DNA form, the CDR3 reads TGTGCCAGCAGTCCTGGGACTAGCGGATTAAAAGAGACCCAGTACTTC. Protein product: CASSPGTSGLKETQYF.

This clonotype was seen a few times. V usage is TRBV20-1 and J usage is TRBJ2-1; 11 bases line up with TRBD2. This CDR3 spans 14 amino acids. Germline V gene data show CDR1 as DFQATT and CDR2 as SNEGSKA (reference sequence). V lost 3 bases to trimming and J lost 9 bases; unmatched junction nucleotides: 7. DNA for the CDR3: TGCAGTGCTAGGGTAGCGGGGGGGCATGGTGAGCAGTTCTTC. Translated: CSARVAGGHGEQFF.

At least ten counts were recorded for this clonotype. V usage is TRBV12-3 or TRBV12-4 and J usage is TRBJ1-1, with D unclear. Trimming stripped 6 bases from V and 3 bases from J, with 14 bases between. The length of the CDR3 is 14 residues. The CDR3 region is CASRETPKYTEAFF. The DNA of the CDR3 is TGTGCCAGCAGAGAAACACCGAAGTACACTGAAGCTTTCTTT.

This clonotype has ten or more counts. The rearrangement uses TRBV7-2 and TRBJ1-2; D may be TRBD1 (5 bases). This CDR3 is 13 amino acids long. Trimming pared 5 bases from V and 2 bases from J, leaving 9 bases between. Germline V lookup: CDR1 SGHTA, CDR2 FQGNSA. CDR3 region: CASSQAGNYGYTF. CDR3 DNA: TGTGCCAGCAGCCAGGCAGGGAACTATGGCTACACCTTC.

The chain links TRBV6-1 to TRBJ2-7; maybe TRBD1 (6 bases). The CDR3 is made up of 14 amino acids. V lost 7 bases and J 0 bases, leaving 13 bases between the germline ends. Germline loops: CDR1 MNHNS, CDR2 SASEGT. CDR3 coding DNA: TGTGCCAGCAAACGGACAGCCTCCTCCTACGAGCAGTACTTC. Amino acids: CASKRTASSYEQYF.

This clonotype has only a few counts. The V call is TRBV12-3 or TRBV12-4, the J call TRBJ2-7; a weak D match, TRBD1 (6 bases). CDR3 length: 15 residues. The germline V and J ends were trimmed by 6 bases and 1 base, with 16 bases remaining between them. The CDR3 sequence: CASSLRGTTSYEQYF. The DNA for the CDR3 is TGTGCCAGCAGCCTCAGGGGAACTACATCCTACGAGCAGTACTTC.

The CDR3 loop reads CSATGQGGYNEQFF. As DNA, the CDR3 is TGCAGTGCTACCGGGCAGGGTGGATACAATGAGCAGTTCTTC. The chain recombines TRBV20-1 with TRBJ2-1; a possible D gene is TRBD1 (5 bases). V lost 4 bases to trimming and J lost 4 bases, with 14 bases between them. CDR1 is DFQATT and CDR2 is SNEGSKA in the germline V gene (reference sequence). The CDR3 runs to 14 residues.

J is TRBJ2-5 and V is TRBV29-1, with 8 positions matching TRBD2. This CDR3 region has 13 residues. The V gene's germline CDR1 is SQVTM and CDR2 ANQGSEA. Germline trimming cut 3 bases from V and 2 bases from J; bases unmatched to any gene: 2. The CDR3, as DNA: TGCAGCGTTGAGACGGGGGGGCAAGAGACCCAGTACTTC. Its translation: CSVETGGQETQYF.

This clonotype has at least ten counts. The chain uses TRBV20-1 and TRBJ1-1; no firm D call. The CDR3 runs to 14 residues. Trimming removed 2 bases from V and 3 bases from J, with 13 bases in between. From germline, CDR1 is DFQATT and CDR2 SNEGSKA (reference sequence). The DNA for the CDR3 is TGCAGTGCTAGATTTAGGGCGCGGGACACTGAAGCTTTCTTT. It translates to CSARFRARDTEAFF.

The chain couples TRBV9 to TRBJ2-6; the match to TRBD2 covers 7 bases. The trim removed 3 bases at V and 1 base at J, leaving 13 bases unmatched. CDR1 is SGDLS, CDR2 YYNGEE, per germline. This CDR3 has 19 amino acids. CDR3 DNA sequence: TGTGCCAGCAGCGCGATGGGGGGGAGAGGTCCATCTGGGGCCAACGTCCTGACTTTC. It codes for CASSAMGGRGPSGANVLTF.

CDR3 protein: CASSPEGRGPQETQYF. CDR3 in DNA: TGCGCCAGCAGCCCAGAGGGGCGGGGGCCACAAGAGACCCAGTACTTC. The genes are TRBV5-1 and TRBJ2-5; possible D gene TRBD2, 7 bases. The V gene's germline CDR1 is SGHRS and CDR2 YFSETQ. This CDR3 region has 16 residues. The V gene lost 4 bases and the J gene lost 2 bases, with 18 bases spanning the gap. The full variable domain, completed using reference TRBV5-1 and TRBJ2-5, is KAGVTQTPRYLIKTRGQQVTLSCSPISGHRSVSWYQQTPGQGLQFLFEYFSETQRNKGNFPGRFSGRQFSNSRSEMNVSTLELGDSALYLCASSPEGRGPQETQYFGPGTRLLVL.

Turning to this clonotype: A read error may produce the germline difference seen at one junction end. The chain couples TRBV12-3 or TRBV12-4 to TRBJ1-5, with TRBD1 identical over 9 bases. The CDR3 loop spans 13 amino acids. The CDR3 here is CVSSLSQGAVYHF. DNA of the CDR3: TGTGTCAGCAGTTTATCACAGGGGGCCGTCTACCATTTT.

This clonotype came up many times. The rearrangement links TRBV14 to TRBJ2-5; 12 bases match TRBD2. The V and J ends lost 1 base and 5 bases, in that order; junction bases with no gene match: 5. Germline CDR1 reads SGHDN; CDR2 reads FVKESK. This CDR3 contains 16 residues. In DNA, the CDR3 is TGTGCCAGCAGCCAAGGACTAGCGGGGGTCAGGGAGACCCAGTACTTC. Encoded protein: CASSQGLAGVRETQYF. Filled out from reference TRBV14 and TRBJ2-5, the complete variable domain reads EAGVTQFPSHSVIEKGQTVTLRCDPISGHDNLYWYRRVMGKEIKFLLHFVKESKQDESGMPNNRFLAERTGGTYSTLKVQPAELEDSGVYFCASSQGLAGVRETQYFGPGTRLLVL.

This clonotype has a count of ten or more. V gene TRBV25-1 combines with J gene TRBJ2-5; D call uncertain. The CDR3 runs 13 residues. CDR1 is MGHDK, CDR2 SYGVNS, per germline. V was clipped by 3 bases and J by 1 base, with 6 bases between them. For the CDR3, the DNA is TGTGCCAGCAGTGATCGATTCCAAGAGACCCAGTACTTC. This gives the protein CASSDRFQETQYF.

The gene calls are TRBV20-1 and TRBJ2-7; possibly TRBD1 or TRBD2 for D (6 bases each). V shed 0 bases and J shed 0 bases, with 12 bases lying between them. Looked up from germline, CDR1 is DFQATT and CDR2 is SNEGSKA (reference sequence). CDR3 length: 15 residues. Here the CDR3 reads CSARDPGGFSYEQYF. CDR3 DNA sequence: TGCAGTGCTAGAGATCCCGGGGGCTTCTCCTACGAGCAGTACTTC.

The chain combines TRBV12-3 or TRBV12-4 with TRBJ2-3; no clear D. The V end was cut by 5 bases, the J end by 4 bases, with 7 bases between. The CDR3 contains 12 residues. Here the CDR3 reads CASSRTPDTQYF. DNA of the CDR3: TGTGCCAGCAGTAGAACCCCAGATACGCAGTATTTT.

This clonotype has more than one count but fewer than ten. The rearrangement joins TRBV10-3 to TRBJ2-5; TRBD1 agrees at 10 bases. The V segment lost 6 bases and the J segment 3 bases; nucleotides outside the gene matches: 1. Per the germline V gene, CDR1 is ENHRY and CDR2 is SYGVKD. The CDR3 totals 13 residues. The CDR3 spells CAIRDRGEETQYF. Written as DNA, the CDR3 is TGTGCCATCAGGGACAGGGGGGAAGAGACCCAGTACTTC.

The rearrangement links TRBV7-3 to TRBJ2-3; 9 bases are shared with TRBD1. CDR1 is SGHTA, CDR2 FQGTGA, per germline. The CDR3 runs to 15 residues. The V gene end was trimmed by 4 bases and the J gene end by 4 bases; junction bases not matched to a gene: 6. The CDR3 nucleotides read TGTGCCAGCAGCTCCGGACAGGGGTGGGCAGATACGCAGTATTTT. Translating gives CASSSGQGWADTQYF. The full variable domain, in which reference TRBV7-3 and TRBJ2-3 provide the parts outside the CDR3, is GAGVSQTPSNKVTEKGKYVELRCDPISGHTALYWYRQSLGQGPEFLIYFQGTGAADDSGLPNDRFFAVRPEGSVSTLKIQRTERGDSAVYLCASSSGQGWADTQYFGPGTRLTVL.

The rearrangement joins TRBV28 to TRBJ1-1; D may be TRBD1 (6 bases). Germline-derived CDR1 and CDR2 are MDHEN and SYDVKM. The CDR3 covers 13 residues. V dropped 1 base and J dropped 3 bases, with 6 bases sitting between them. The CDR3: CASSLYRDTEAFF. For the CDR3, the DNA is TGTGCCAGCAGTTTATACAGGGACACTGAAGCTTTCTTT.

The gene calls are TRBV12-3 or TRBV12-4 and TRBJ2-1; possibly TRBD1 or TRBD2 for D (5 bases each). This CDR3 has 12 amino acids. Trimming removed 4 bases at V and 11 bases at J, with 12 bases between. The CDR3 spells CASSWGSDKQFF. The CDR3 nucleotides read TGTGCCAGCAGTTGGGGGTCGGACAAGCAGTTCTTC.

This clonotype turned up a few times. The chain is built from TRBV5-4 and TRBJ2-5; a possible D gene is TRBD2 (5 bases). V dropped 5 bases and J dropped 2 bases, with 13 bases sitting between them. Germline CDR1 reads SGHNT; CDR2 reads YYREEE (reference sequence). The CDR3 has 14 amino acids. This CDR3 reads CASRPSSGQETQYF. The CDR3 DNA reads TGTGCCAGCAGGCCCTCCAGCGGACAAGAGACCCAGTACTTC.

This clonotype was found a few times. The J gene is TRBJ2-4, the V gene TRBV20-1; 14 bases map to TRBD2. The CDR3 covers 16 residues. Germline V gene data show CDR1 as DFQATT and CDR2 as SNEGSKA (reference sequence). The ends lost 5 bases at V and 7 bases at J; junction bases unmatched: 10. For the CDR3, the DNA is TGCAGTGCTGAGCCGGGACTAGCGGGGGTCTCTAACATTCAGTACTTC. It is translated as CSAEPGLAGVSNIQYF.

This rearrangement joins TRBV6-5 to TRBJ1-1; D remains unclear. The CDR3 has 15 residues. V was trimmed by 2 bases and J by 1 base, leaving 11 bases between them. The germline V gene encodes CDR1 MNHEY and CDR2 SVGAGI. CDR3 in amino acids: CASSYGLPRNTEAFF. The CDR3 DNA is TGTGCCAGCAGTTACGGGCTACCTAGGAACACTGAAGCTTTCTTT.

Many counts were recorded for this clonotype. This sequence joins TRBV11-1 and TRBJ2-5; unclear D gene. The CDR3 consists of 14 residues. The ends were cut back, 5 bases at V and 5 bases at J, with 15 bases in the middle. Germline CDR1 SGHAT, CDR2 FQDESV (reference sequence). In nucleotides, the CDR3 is TGTGCCAGCAGCCCTAAGGACCCCGGCGAGACCCAGTACTTC. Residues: CASSPKDPGETQYF.

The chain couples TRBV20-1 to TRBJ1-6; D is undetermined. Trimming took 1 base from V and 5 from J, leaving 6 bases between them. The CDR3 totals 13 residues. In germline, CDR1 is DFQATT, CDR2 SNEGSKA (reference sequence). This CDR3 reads CSARVENNSPLHF. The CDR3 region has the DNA TGCAGTGCTAGAGTGGAAAATAATTCACCCCTCCACTTT.

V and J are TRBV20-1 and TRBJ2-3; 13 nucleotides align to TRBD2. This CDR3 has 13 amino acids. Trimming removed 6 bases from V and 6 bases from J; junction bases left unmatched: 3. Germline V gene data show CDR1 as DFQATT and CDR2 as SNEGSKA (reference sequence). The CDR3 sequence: CSAGLAGVDTQYF. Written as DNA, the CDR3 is TGCAGTGCCGGACTAGCGGGGGTTGATACGCAGTATTTT.

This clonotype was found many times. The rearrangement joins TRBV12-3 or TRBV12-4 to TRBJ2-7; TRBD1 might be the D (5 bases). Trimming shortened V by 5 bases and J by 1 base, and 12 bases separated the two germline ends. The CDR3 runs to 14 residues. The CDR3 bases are TGTGCCAGCAGTGCGACAGAGACTTCCTACGAGCAGTACTTC. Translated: CASSATETSYEQYF.